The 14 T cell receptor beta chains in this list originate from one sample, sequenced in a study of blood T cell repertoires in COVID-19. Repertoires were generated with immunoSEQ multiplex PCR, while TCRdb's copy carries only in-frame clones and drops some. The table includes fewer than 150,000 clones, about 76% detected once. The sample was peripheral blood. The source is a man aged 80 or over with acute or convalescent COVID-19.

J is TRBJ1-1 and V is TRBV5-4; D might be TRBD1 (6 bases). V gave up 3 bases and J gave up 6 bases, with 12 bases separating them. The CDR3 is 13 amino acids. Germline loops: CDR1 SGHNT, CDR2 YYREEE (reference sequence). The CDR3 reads CASSWGGQPEAFF. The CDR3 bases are TGTGCCAGCAGCTGGGGGGGCCAGCCTGAAGCTTTCTTT. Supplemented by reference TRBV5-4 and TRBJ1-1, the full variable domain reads ETGVTQSPTHLIKTRGQQVTLRCSSQSGHNTVSWYQQALGQGPQFIFQYYREEENGRGNFPPRFSGLQFPNYSSELNVNALELDDSALYLCASSWGGQPEAFFGQGTRLTVV.

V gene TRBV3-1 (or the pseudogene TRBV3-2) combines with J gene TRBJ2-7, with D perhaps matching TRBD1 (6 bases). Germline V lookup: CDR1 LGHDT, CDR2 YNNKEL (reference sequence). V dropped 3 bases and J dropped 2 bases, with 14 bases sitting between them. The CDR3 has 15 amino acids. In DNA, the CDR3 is TGTGCCAGCAGCCAGGAAGGACAGAGGGCCTACGAGCAGTACTTC. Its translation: CASSQEGQRAYEQYF.

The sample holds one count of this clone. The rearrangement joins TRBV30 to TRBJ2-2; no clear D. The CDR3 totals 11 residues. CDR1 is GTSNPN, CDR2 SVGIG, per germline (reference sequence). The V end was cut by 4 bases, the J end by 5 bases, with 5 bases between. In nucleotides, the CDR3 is TGTGCCTGGAAGAGAACCGGGGAGCTGTTTTTT. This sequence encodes CAWKRTGELFF.

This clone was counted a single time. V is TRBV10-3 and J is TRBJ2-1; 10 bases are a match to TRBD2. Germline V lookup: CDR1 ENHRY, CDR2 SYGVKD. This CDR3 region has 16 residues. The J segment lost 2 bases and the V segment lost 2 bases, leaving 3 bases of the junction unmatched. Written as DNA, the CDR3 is TGTGCCATCAGTGAGGCAAGCGGGGGGGCCTACAATGAGCAGTTCTTC. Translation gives CAISEASGGAYNEQFF.

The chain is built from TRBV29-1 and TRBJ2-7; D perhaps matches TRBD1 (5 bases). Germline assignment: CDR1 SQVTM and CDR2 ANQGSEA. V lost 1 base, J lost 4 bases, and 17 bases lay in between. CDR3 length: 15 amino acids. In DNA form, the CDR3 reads TGCAGCGTTGAAGGCGTGCAGGGATTCGGTTACGAGCAGTACTTC. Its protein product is CSVEGVQGFGYEQYF.

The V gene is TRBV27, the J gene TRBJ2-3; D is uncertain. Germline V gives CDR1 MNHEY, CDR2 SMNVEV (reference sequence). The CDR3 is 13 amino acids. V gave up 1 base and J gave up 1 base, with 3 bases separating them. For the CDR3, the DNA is TGTGCCAGCAGTTTATTCGGCACAGATACGCAGTATTTT. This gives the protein CASSLFGTDTQYF.

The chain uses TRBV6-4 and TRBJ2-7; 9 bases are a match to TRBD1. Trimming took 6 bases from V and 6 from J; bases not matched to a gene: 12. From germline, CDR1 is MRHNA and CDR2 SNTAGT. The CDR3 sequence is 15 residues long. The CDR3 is CASRDPGQGGGEQYF. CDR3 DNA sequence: TGTGCCAGCAGGGATCCGGGACAGGGAGGAGGCGAGCAGTACTTC.

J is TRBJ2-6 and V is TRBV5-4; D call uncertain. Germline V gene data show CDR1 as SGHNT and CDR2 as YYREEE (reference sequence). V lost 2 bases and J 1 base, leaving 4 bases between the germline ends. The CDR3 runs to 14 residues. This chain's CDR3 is CASSFQSGANVLTF. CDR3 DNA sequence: TGTGCCAGCAGCTTTCAGTCTGGGGCCAACGTCCTGACTTTC. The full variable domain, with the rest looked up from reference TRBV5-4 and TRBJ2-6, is ETGVTQSPTHLIKTRGQQVTLRCSSQSGHNTVSWYQQALGQGPQFIFQYYREEENGRGNFPPRFSGLQFPNYSSELNVNALELDDSALYLCASSFQSGANVLTFGAGSRLTVL.

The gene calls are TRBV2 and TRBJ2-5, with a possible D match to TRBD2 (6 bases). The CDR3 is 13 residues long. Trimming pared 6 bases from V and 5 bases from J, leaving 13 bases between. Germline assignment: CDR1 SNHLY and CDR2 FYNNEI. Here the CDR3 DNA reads TGTGCCAGCAGCCAGGGACTTGGGGAGACCCAGTACTTC. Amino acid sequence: CASSQGLGETQYF. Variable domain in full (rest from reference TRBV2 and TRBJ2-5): EPEVTQTPSHQVTQMGQEVILRCVPISNHLYFYWYRQILGQKVEFLVSFYNNEISEKSEIFDDQFSVERPDGSNFTLKIRSTKLEDSAMYFCASSQGLGETQYFGPGTRLLVL.

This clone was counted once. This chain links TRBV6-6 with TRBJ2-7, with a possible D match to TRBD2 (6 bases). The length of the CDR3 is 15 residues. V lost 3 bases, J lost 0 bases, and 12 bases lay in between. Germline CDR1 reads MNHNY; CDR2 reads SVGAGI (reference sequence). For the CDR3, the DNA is TGTGCCAGCAGTTATGGCGGGGTTAGCTCCTACGAGCAGTACTTC. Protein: CASSYGGVSSYEQYF.

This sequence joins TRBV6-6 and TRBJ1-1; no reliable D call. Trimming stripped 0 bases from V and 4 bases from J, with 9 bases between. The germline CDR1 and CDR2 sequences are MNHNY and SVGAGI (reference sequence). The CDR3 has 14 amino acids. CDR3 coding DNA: TGTGCCAGCAGTTACTCCGAGTACAGCACTGAAGCTTTCTTT. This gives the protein CASSYSEYSTEAFF.

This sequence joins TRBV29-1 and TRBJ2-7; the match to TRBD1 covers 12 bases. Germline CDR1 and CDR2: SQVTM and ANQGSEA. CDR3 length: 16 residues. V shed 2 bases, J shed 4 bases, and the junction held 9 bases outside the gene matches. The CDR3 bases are TGCAGCGTTGAACTCCGGGACAGGGGGCTGGAGTACGAGCAGTACTTC. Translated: CSVELRDRGLEYEQYF.

The DNA of the CDR3 is TGTGCCAGCAGCGCGGGACCGGGGAGCAATCAGCCCCAGCATTTT. Translation: CASSAGPGSNQPQHF. This rearrangement joins TRBV7-9 to TRBJ1-5; a possible D gene is TRBD1 (5 bases). V was clipped by 5 bases and J by 1 base, with 12 bases between them. CDR3 length: 15 residues. CDR1 SEHNR and CDR2 FQNEAQ come from the germline V gene (reference sequence).

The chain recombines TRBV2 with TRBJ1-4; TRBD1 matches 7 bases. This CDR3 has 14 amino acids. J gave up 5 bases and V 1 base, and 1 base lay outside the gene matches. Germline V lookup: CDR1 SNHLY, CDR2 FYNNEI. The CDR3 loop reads CASSEGRGNEKLFF. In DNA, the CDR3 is TGTGCCAGCAGTGAAGGCAGGGGGAATGAAAAACTGTTTTTT.